The clone carrying this T cell receptor beta chain was picked up many times. Its cognate antigen is unknown. This record belongs to a study of neurological immune-mediated disorders. The cDNA was synthesized by means of template-switch 5'RACE, which was carried out with 10-nucleotide random UMIs. In TCRdb, the 5' RACE reads were re-called with MiXCR into one record per CDR3 protein. The table records about 21,000 distinct CDR3 sequences, 5.5% to 8% of them present only once. The sorted libraries started from about a million CD4+ or CD8+ T cells. Notes on the study in general: HTLV-1-associated myelopathy had the most TCR clonal expansion, whereas multiple sclerosis had the least (lower than in healthy controls). Subjects shared no identical expanded-clone CDR3 amino acid sequences, suggesting private TCR-beta repertoires in all groups.

This CDR3 comprises 14 residues. Germline V gene data show CDR1 as SGHRS and CDR2 as YFSETQ. The ends lost 4 bases at V and 3 bases at J; junction bases unmatched: 4. The source is a man in his late teens or twenties in good health. The V call is TRBV5-1, the J call TRBJ2-1, with 7 positions matching TRBD1. Input material: CD8+ T cells from blood. This chain's CDR3 is CASSVTGFYNEQFF. Written as DNA, the CDR3 is TGCGCCAGCAGCGTGACAGGGTTCTACAATGAGCAGTTCTTC.